The sequence of this TCR beta chain was determined in a study of T cells in Graves' hyperthyroidism and ophthalmopathy. Turning to the study itself: The initial diagnosis was the point when peripheral blood was collected, ahead of any treatment.

The CDR3 has 13 residues. Germline V CDR1 and CDR2: SGDLS, YYNGEE. Trimming stripped 0 bases from V and 3 bases from J, with 3 bases between. Broader study findings: Progression to ophthalmopathy was predicted a median of 6.5 months early.

In this sample, this clonotype turned up many times. The antigen is not known. There were TCR beta CDR3 regions amplified from RNA transcripts. Initially, a first-round RT-PCR of the TCR CDR3 employed the HTBI primer set. TCRdb independently ran MiXCR on the multiplex PCR reads; one entry per CDR3 protein. The table has under 250,000 distinct CDR3 sequences, more than 20% seen once. Those patients with uncontrolled infection, other autoimmune disease, pregnancy or lactation were excluded. Each diagnosis drew on symptoms, thyroxine, TRAb, thyroid ultrasound and orbital computed tomography findings. This TCR was sampled from a woman aged 40 to 50 with Graves' ophthalmopathy. The sequenced sample consisted of blood. V gene TRBV9 combines with J gene TRBJ2-2; no reliable D call. CDR3 bases: TGTGCCAGCAGCGTAGCGGACACCGGGGAGCTGTTTTTT. Protein product: CASSVADTGELFF.